The 29 T cell receptor beta chains presented below share a single source sample, sequenced in a study of blood T cell repertoires in COVID-19. Generated by immunoSEQ multiplex PCR, the TCRdb table keeps only in-frame clones and is missing some. The sample lists over 100,000 clones, 70% to 90% occurring once. Sequencing used peripheral blood. Receptor source: a middle-aged man with acute or convalescent COVID-19.

V usage is TRBV6-1 and J usage is TRBJ2-1; 13 bases agree with TRBD2. V lost 2 bases and J lost 0; bases outside the gene matches: 10. Germline CDR1 MNHNS, CDR2 SASEGT. This CDR3 comprises 20 residues. CDR3 protein: CASSEKRSTSGGHSYNEQFF. DNA for the CDR3: TGTGCCAGCAGTGAAAAAAGGTCGACTAGCGGGGGGCACTCCTACAATGAGCAGTTCTTC.

This chain connects TRBV6-5 to TRBJ2-7; TRBD1 is a possible D gene (7 bases). CDR3 length: 14 amino acids. In germline, CDR1 is MNHEY, CDR2 SVGAGI. Trimming left V 5 bases short and J 4 bases short, with 15 bases between. CDR3 bases: TGTGCCAGCAGTCCCAGGGGGGTACTATACGAGCAGTACTTC. It translates to CASSPRGVLYEQYF.

This chain uses TRBV12-3 or TRBV12-4 with TRBJ1-5; no clear D gene. Trimming removed 4 bases from V and 7 bases from J, with 11 bases in between. This CDR3 has 13 amino acids. CDR3 sequence reads: CASSSERRQPQHF. DNA for the CDR3: TGTGCCAGCAGTTCCGAGAGGCGGCAGCCCCAGCATTTT.

This clone was found once. The CDR3 sequence: CASSPVGPVGYTF. DNA of the CDR3: TGTGCCAGCAGCCCTGTGGGCCCTGTGGGCTACACCTTC. V gene TRBV5-4 combines with J gene TRBJ1-2, with no clear D. This CDR3 has 13 amino acids. Looked up from germline, CDR1 is SGHNT and CDR2 is YYREEE (reference sequence). V lost 4 bases to trimming and J lost 8 bases, with 15 bases between them.

This CDR3 is CASAGTSGRGETQYF. CDR3 DNA sequence: TGTGCCAGCGCAGGGACTAGCGGGAGAGGAGAGACCCAGTACTTC. V usage is TRBV2 and J usage is TRBJ2-5, with 14 bases lining up with TRBD2. Germline V gene sequence: CDR1 SNHLY, CDR2 FYNNEI. The J segment lost 4 bases and the V segment lost 8 bases, leaving 6 bases of the junction unmatched. CDR3 length: 15 amino acids.

The rearrangement links TRBV7-6 to TRBJ2-1; D may be TRBD1 (6 bases). Per germline, CDR1 SGHVS and CDR2 FNYEAQ. The CDR3 runs to 14 residues. V lost 10 bases to trimming and J lost 4 bases, with 17 bases between them. The CDR3 spells CATSQGPPYNEQFF. The CDR3 DNA sequence: TGTGCCACCTCTCAGGGGCCCCCATACAATGAGCAGTTCTTC. Full variable domain (remainder filled in from reference TRBV7-6 and TRBJ2-1): GAGVSQSPRYKVTKRGQDVALRCDPISGHVSLYWYRQALGQGPEFLTYFNYEAQQDKSGLPNDRFSAERPEGSISTLTIQRTEQRDSAMYRCATSQGPPYNEQFFGPGTRLTVL.

This chain joins TRBV3-1 (or the pseudogene TRBV3-2) and TRBJ2-7; a possible D gene is TRBD1 (5 bases). Trimming removed 2 bases from V and 6 bases from J, with 8 bases in between. The CDR3 is 12 amino acids. Germline values: CDR1 LGHDT, CDR2 YNNKEL (reference sequence). DNA for the CDR3: TGTGCCAGCAGCCAAATAAGGGGCGAGCAGTACTTC. Residues: CASSQIRGEQYF.

V and J are TRBV3-1 (or the pseudogene TRBV3-2) and TRBJ1-2; 10 nucleotides match TRBD1. Per germline, CDR1 LGHDT and CDR2 YNNKEL (reference sequence). V dropped 0 bases and J dropped 2; count of bases not matched to a gene: 3. This CDR3 spans 16 amino acids. CDR3 in DNA: TGTGCCAGCAGCCAAGATCTGGGACAGGGGAACTATGGCTACACCTTC. Its protein is CASSQDLGQGNYGYTF.

This clone was detected only once. J is TRBJ2-5 and V is TRBV20-1; 7 bases match TRBD2. This CDR3 is built from 14 residues. From germline, CDR1 is DFQATT and CDR2 SNEGSKA (reference sequence). With V trimmed by 3 bases and J by 2 bases, 6 bases remained unmatched. CDR3 protein: CSASFLGLQETQYF. CDR3 bases: TGCAGTGCTAGTTTTTTGGGACTACAAGAGACCCAGTACTTC.

The gene calls are TRBV7-8 and TRBJ2-3; 8 bases are a match to TRBD2. The CDR3 runs to 16 residues. With V trimmed by 1 base and J by 6 bases, 9 bases remained unmatched. The V gene's germline CDR1 is SGHVS and CDR2 FQNEAQ. The CDR3 DNA reads TGTGCCAGCAGCTTAGTGGCCCGGGGGGGTGAGGATACGCAGTATTTT. Protein product: CASSLVARGGEDTQYF.

J is TRBJ2-6 and V is TRBV19; 7 positions match TRBD2. The germline gives CDR1 LNHDA, CDR2 SQIVND (reference sequence). V shed 6 bases, J shed 0 bases, and the junction held 17 bases outside the gene matches. The CDR3 length is 20 residues. The CDR3 region is CASSPSWGGRGSSGANVLTF. DNA for the CDR3: TGTGCCAGTAGCCCATCGTGGGGGGGACGGGGTAGCTCTGGGGCCAACGTCCTGACTTTC.

V usage is TRBV29-1 and J usage is TRBJ1-4; 11 bases agree with TRBD1. This CDR3 is built from 14 residues. V lost 3 bases and J lost 10; bases outside the gene matches: 7. Germline loops: CDR1 SQVTM, CDR2 ANQGSEA. CDR3 sequence: CSVEAGQGAVKLFF. The CDR3 DNA reads TGCAGCGTTGAGGCTGGACAGGGGGCTGTAAAACTGTTTTTT. The full variable domain, completed using reference TRBV29-1 and TRBJ1-4, is SAVISQKPSRDICQRGTSLTIQCQVDSQVTMMFWYRQQPGQSLTLIATANQGSEATYESGFVIDKFPISRPNLTFSTLTVSNMSPEDSSIYLCSVEAGQGAVKLFFGSGTQLSVL.

A single count supports this clone. This chain links TRBV11-2 with TRBJ1-6; TRBD1 matches at 9 bases. Germline CDR1 is SGHAT and CDR2 is FQNNGV. After removal of 4 bases from V and 10 bases from J, the junction contained 11 bases not matched to a gene. The length of the CDR3 is 16 residues. CDR3 region: CASSSQGTGSRSPLHF. The CDR3 DNA is TGTGCCAGCAGCTCCCAAGGGACAGGGTCCAGGTCACCCCTCCACTTT.

The V call is TRBV9, the J call TRBJ1-2; 11 bases are shared with TRBD1. The V gene end was trimmed by 4 bases and the J gene end by 2 bases; junction bases not matched to a gene: 10. Germline V gene sequence: CDR1 SGDLS, CDR2 YYNGEE. The CDR3 length is 17 residues. DNA of the CDR3: TGTGCCAGCAGCCCTCCGGGACAGGGGGTTCCAAACTATGGCTACACCTTC. Translated, it gives CASSPPGQGVPNYGYTF.

The genes are TRBV4-3 and TRBJ2-5; D call uncertain. The CDR3 is made up of 13 amino acids. V dropped 1 base and J dropped 2 bases, with 5 bases sitting between them. The germline V gene has CDR1 LGHNA and CDR2 YSLEER. The CDR3 loop reads CASSQVRQETQYF. DNA for the CDR3: TGCGCCAGCAGCCAAGTTCGGCAAGAGACCCAGTACTTC.

This chain joins TRBV19 and TRBJ2-7; 8 bases fit TRBD1. This CDR3 is 13 amino acids long. Germline loops: CDR1 LNHDA, CDR2 SQIVND (reference sequence). Trimming removed 7 bases from V and 2 bases from J; junction bases left unmatched: 4. Here the CDR3 reads CASTTGEAYEQYF. DNA of the CDR3: TGTGCCAGTACGACAGGGGAAGCCTACGAGCAGTACTTC.

The V call is TRBV3-1 (or the pseudogene TRBV3-2), the J call TRBJ1-6; 7 bases fit TRBD1. V lost 3 bases and J lost 10; bases outside the gene matches: 6. The CDR3 runs 14 residues. Germline lookup yields CDR1 LGHDT and CDR2 YNNKEL (reference sequence). This CDR3 is CASSHGQAYSPLHF. Here the CDR3 DNA reads TGTGCCAGCAGCCACGGACAGGCTTACTCACCCCTCCACTTT.

The genes are TRBV4-1 and TRBJ2-2; 7 bases are shared with TRBD1. The V gene's germline CDR1 is MGHRA and CDR2 YSYEKL. The CDR3 has 19 residues. Germline trimming cut 4 bases from V and 0 bases from J; bases unmatched to any gene: 14. This CDR3 is CASSLRTRTGPANTGELFF. The CDR3 DNA reads TGCGCCAGCAGCCTCAGAACGAGGACAGGCCCGGCGAACACCGGGGAGCTGTTTTTT.

This clone was seen once. This chain joins TRBV9 and TRBJ2-3, with D possibly TRBD2 on 7 matching bases. V was clipped by 0 bases and J by 0 bases, with 17 bases between them. The CDR3 extends over 18 amino acids. Germline-derived CDR1 and CDR2 are SGDLS and YYNGEE. The CDR3 here is CASSVVRGAVESTDTQYF. The CDR3 nucleotides are TGTGCCAGCAGCGTAGTCCGGGGGGCAGTCGAGAGCACAGATACGCAGTATTTT.

The V and J genes are TRBV7-6 and TRBJ2-5; TRBD2 matches at 12 bases. In germline, CDR1 is SGHVS, CDR2 FNYEAQ. V dropped 5 bases and J dropped 9; count of bases not matched to a gene: 10. The CDR3 covers 15 residues. The CDR3 region is CASSPATSGSEAQYF. CDR3 sequence (DNA): TGTGCCAGCAGCCCAGCGACTAGCGGGAGTGAGGCCCAGTACTTC.

In this sample, this clone turned up once. The chain joins TRBV7-2 to TRBJ2-3, with 11 bases aligning to TRBD2. Germline lookup yields CDR1 SGHTA and CDR2 FQGNSA. J gave up 3 bases and V 1 base, and 3 bases lay outside the gene matches. This CDR3 is built from 16 residues. The CDR3 is CASSLGSGGATDTQYF. The CDR3 DNA is TGTGCCAGCAGCTTAGGTAGCGGGGGGGCAACAGATACGCAGTATTTT.

This chain links TRBV4-1 with TRBJ2-1, with a weak D call TRBD2 (5 bases). Per germline, CDR1 MGHRA and CDR2 YSYEKL. The V end lost 1 base, the J end lost 10 bases, and 17 bases lay between the germline ends. CDR3 length equals 15 residues. The CDR3 nucleotides read TGCGCCAGCAGCCAAGGTAATAGCGTTGTGGAGGAGCAGTTCTTC. Translated: CASSQGNSVVEEQFF.

This clone was counted at least ten times. This chain links TRBV5-1 with TRBJ2-5, with 9 nucleotides matching TRBD1. There are 14 residues in the CDR3. V dropped 3 bases and J dropped 5; count of bases not matched to a gene: 5. Germline CDR1 is SGHRS and CDR2 is YFSETQ. For the CDR3, the DNA is TGCGCCAGCAGCTCTGGACAGGGGCGCGAGACCCAGTACTTC. Encoded protein: CASSSGQGRETQYF.

In this sample, this clone turned up a few times. V is TRBV6-6 and J is TRBJ1-4, with D possibly TRBD1 on 5 matching bases. CDR3 size: 14 residues. The germline CDR1 and CDR2 sequences are MNHNY and SVGAGI (reference sequence). V dropped 7 bases and J dropped 8 bases, with 17 bases sitting between them. The CDR3, as DNA: TGTGCCAGCACCACGTGGGGGGTGAGGGAAAAACTGTTTTTT. This encodes CASTTWGVREKLFF.

The J gene is TRBJ2-7, the V gene TRBV4-3, with D perhaps TRBD2 (5 bases). The CDR3 is 14 amino acids. The V end lost 2 bases, the J end lost 5 bases, and 13 bases lay between the germline ends. Germline assignment: CDR1 LGHNA and CDR2 YSLEER. CDR3 bases: TGCGCCAGCAGCCAAACACTAGATCGCCACGAGCAGTACTTC. This translates into CASSQTLDRHEQYF.

This clone was detected only once. The CDR3 protein is CASSFEGASNQPQHF. DNA for the CDR3: TGTGCCAGCAGTTTTGAAGGAGCTAGCAATCAGCCCCAGCATTTT. The rearrangement links TRBV27 to TRBJ1-5; D uncertain. Trimming cost V 3 bases and J 0 bases, with 9 bases left between them. CDR1 and CDR2 (germline): MNHEY, SMNVEV (reference sequence). The CDR3 covers 15 residues.

This clone was observed a few times. The chain uses TRBV19 and TRBJ2-6, with 7 bases fitting TRBD1. The CDR3 contains 15 residues. Germline V gene data show CDR1 as LNHDA and CDR2 as SQIVND (reference sequence). With 8 bases clipped from V and 0 bases from J, the junction kept 4 bases outside the gene matches. The CDR3 spells CASRQGHSGANVLTF. Here the CDR3 DNA reads TGTGCCAGTCGACAGGGCCACTCTGGGGCCAACGTCCTGACTTTC.

The chain uses TRBV4-1 and TRBJ1-1; D ambiguous. The length of the CDR3 is 14 residues. Trimming shortened V by 3 bases and J by 3 bases, and 11 bases separated the two germline ends. Per the germline V gene, CDR1 is MGHRA and CDR2 is YSYEKL. CDR3 protein: CASSQRAGHTEAFF. The CDR3 coding sequence is TGCGCCAGCAGCCAGCGGGCCGGGCACACTGAAGCTTTCTTT.

This chain joins TRBV4-3 and TRBJ1-1, with 8 bases fitting TRBD1. The V and J ends lost 3 bases and 11 bases, in that order; junction bases with no gene match: 5. Germline CDR1 and CDR2: LGHNA and YSLEER. The CDR3 consists of 12 residues. The CDR3, as DNA: TGCGCCAGCAGCCACTGGACAGGGTTCGCTTTCTTT. It specifies CASSHWTGFAFF.